Listed here are 7 T cell receptor beta chains from one sample, sequenced in a study of OX40 agonist ivuxolimab in advanced cancers. Data came from immunoSEQ multiplex PCR; TCRdb stores just in-frame clones and leaves some out. Here the sample spans over 70,000 clones, around 90% being singletons. The sequenced sample was CD4+ or CD8+ T cells sorted from blood, obtained in a trial of the OX40 agonist ivuxolimab. All receptors come from an adult with an advanced solid tumor such as melanoma, head and neck, liver or kidney cancer.

The J gene is TRBJ2-7, the V gene TRBV4-2; 9 bases line up with TRBD2. The germline V gene has CDR1 LGHNA and CDR2 YNFKEQ. V lost 1 base to trimming and J lost 2 bases; unmatched junction nucleotides: 3. The CDR3 runs 15 residues. For the CDR3, the DNA is TGTGCCAGCAGCCAAGGACTAGCGGAGACCTACGAGCAGTACTTC. It yields the protein CASSQGLAETYEQYF.

The chain joins TRBV6-6 to TRBJ2-1, with D possibly TRBD2 on 6 matching bases. Trimming cost V 0 bases and J 8 bases, with 8 bases left between them. CDR1 is MNHNY and CDR2 is SVGAGI in the germline V gene (reference sequence). The CDR3 has 13 residues. The CDR3 nucleotides are TGTGCCAGCAGTTACTCTTCTAGCGATGAGCAGTTCTTC. Protein: CASSYSSSDEQFF.

This clone was seen once. This chain connects TRBV6-5 to TRBJ2-1, with TRBD2 identical over 15 bases. The CDR3 sequence is 14 residues long. From germline, CDR1 is MNHEY and CDR2 SVGAGI. V shed 5 bases and J 9 bases; nucleotides not matched to a gene: 2. The CDR3 DNA follows: TGTGCCAGCAGTAGGGGACTAGCGGGAGGTGAGCAGTTCTTC. As protein: CASSRGLAGGEQFF.

The chain has TRBV25-1 and TRBJ1-2, with D possibly matching TRBD1 (5 bases). This CDR3 comprises 13 residues. The germline gives CDR1 MGHDK, CDR2 SYGVNS. Trimming left V 2 bases short and J 3 bases short, with 7 bases between. Written as DNA, the CDR3 is TGTGCCAGCAGTGAACTAGGGGACTATGGCTACACCTTC. Amino acid sequence: CASSELGDYGYTF.

The chain couples TRBV10-2 to TRBJ2-7, with D hard to call. The CDR3 has 14 residues. Per the germline V gene, CDR1 is WSHSY and CDR2 is SAAADI. Deletions cut 8 bases from V and 3 bases from J, with 17 bases between. The CDR3 bases are TGCGCCAGCGCAGATTCCAACGCTCTCTACGAGCAGTACTTC. This encodes CASADSNALYEQYF.

V usage is TRBV5-6 and J usage is TRBJ1-5, with 9 bases aligning to TRBD1. CDR1 SGHDT and CDR2 YYEEEE come from the germline V gene. V lost 1 base and J lost 2; bases outside the gene matches: 7. This CDR3 region has 17 residues. CDR3 protein: CASSLLRDRAGNQPQHF. CDR3 nucleotides: TGTGCCAGCAGCTTGCTCCGGGACAGGGCGGGCAATCAGCCCCAGCATTTT.

CDR3: CASSRGGSWRPQHF. The CDR3 DNA sequence: TGTGCCAGCAGTAGAGGGGGGTCTTGGCGGCCCCAGCATTTT. The chain is built from TRBV27 and TRBJ1-5; D perhaps matches TRBD1 (6 bases). This CDR3 has 14 residues. V lost 5 bases, J lost 9 bases, and 17 bases lay in between. Germline V gene data show CDR1 as MNHEY and CDR2 as SMNVEV (reference sequence).